This T cell receptor beta chain was documented in a study of CD39 and CD103 CD8 tumor-infiltrating T cells. Looking at the study overall: An ovarian cancer patient and a couple of HNSCC patients had repertoire comparisons shown. Study outcomes and limitations: Blood and uninvolved lymph node rarely held DP TIL clonotypes.

Patients were not receiving therapy at sample collection. CCR7 was ignored; memory CD8 cells were sorted as CD8+CD4-CD45RA-. With V trimmed by 1 base and J by 7 bases, 8 bases remained unmatched. Per germline, CDR1 SGHRS and CDR2 YFSETQ. The length of the CDR3 is 16 residues. This clone was observed a few times. Its specificity is not known. Profiling relied on immunoSEQ multiplex PCR, and the TCRdb table lists in-frame clones only, not all of them. The table records about 17,000 clones, about 89% of them present only once. This TCR came from a human donor with head and neck squamous cell carcinoma. This chain joins TRBV5-1 and TRBJ1-6; TRBD1 agrees at 7 bases. The material sequenced was CD8+ T cells sorted from blood. Subset noted: total memory CD8 T cells (CD45RA-CCR7+/-) from blood or uninvolved lymph node. The CDR3 DNA follows: TGCGCCAGCAGCTTGTGGGGACAGAGCGCGAATTCACCCCTCCACTTT. It specifies CASSLWGQSANSPLHF.